This entry lists 6 T cell receptor beta chains sequenced from one sample in a study of early T cells in non-severe SARS-CoV-2 infection. TCRdb reprocessed the 5' RACE reads with MiXCR, giving one entry per CDR3 protein. The sample contains around 61,000 distinct CDR3 sequences, 11% of which appear only once. The sample comprised whole blood. The source is an adult who was a healthcare worker with PCR-confirmed SARS-CoV-2 infection or an uninfected control (not recorded which).

This clonotype was picked up a small number of times. V gene TRBV20-1 combines with J gene TRBJ1-1; D is undetermined. The CDR3 contains 10 residues. V was pared by 6 bases and J by 3 bases, with 5 bases between. Looked up from germline, CDR1 is DFQATT and CDR2 is SNEGSKA (reference sequence). CDR3 nucleotide sequence: TGCAGTGCCCGGGACACTGAAGCTTTCTTT. It codes for CSARDTEAFF.

The chain combines TRBV18 with TRBJ2-7, with D unresolved. The CDR3 is 15 residues long. Germline V CDR1 and CDR2: KGHSH, LQKENI. Trimming took 1 base from V and 6 from J, leaving 16 bases between them. The CDR3, as DNA: TGTGCCAGCTCACCACTGAGCGATGCTGGTTCCGAGCAGTACTTC. Translated: CASSPLSDAGSEQYF.

The CDR3 nucleotides read TGCGCCAGCAGCTTGGAGGGCCTCTCGAGCAATCAGCCCCAGCATTTT. Protein product: CASSLEGLSSNQPQHF. The chain has TRBV5-1 and TRBJ1-5; D gene unclear. The CDR3 loop spans 16 amino acids. V was pared by 0 bases and J by 1 base, with 11 bases between. Germline CDR1 SGHRS, CDR2 YFSETQ.

The J gene is TRBJ2-6, the V gene TRBV5-4; D uncertain. Germline values: CDR1 SGHNT, CDR2 YYREEE (reference sequence). The V end lost 6 bases, the J end lost 8 bases, and 15 bases lay between the germline ends. This CDR3 has 14 residues. The CDR3, as DNA: TGTGCCAGCACCCCCGAAACAGTTACCAACGTCCTGACTTTC. Translation gives CASTPETVTNVLTF. Drawing the rest from reference TRBV5-4 and TRBJ2-6, the complete variable domain is ETGVTQSPTHLIKTRGQQVTLRCSSQSGHNTVSWYQQALGQGPQFIFQYYREEENGRGNFPPRFSGLQFPNYSSELNVNALELDDSALYLCASTPETVTNVLTFGAGSRLTVL.

CDR3 residues: CASSLDPTTGNTIYF. CDR3 nucleotide sequence: TGCGCCAGCAGCTTGGATCCTACAACTGGAAACACCATATATTTT. V is TRBV5-1 and J is TRBJ1-3; D not resolved. The germline CDR1 and CDR2 sequences are SGHRS and YFSETQ. This CDR3 is built from 15 residues. V was clipped by 0 bases and J by 2 bases, with 9 bases between them. Based on the CDR3 plus reference TRBV5-1 and TRBJ1-3, the full variable domain is KAGVTQTPRYLIKTRGQQVTLSCSPISGHRSVSWYQQTPGQGLQFLFEYFSETQRNKGNFPGRFSGRQFSNSRSEMNVSTLELGDSALYLCASSLDPTTGNTIYFGEGSWLTVV.

This clonotype showed up just a few times. The gene calls are TRBV12-3 or TRBV12-4 and TRBJ2-6, with unresolved D. The CDR3 consists of 14 residues. V was trimmed by 8 bases and J by 0 bases, leaving 8 bases between them. As DNA, the CDR3 is TGTGCCAGCGCCCCGAGCTCTGGGGCCAACGTCCTGACTTTC. Protein sequence: CASAPSSGANVLTF.